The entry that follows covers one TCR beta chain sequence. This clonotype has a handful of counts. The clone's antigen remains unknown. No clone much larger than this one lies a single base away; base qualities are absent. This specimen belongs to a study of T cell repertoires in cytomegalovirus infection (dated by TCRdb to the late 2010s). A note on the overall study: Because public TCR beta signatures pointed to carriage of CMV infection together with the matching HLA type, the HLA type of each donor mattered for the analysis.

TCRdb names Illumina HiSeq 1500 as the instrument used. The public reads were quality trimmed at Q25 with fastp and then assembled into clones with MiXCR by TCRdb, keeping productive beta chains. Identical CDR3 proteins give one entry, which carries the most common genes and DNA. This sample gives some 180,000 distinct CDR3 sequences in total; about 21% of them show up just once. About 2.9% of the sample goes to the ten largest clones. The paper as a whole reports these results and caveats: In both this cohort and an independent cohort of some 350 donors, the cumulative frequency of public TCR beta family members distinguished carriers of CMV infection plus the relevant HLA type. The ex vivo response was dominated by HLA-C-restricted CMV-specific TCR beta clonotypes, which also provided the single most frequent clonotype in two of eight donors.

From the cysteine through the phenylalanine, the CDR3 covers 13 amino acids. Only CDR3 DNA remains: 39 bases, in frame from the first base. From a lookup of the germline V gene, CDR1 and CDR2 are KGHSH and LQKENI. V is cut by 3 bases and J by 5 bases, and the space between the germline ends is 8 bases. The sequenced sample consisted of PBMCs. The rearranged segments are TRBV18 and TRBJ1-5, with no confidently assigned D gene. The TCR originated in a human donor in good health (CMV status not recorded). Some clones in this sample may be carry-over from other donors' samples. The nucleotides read TGTGCCAGCTCACCCGGTCCCGATCAGCCCCAGCATTTT. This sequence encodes CASSPGPDQPQHF.